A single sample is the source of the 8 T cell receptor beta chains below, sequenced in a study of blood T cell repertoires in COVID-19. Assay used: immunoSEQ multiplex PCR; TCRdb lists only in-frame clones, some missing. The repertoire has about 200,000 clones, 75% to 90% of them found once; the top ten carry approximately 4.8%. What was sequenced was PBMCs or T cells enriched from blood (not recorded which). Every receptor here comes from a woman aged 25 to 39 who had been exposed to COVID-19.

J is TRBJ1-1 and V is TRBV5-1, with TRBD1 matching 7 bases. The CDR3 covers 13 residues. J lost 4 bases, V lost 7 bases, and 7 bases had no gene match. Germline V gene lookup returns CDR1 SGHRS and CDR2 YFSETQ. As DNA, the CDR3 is TGCGCCAGCTCGCGGGAGGGGGCCACTGAAGCTTTCTTT. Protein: CASSREGATEAFF.

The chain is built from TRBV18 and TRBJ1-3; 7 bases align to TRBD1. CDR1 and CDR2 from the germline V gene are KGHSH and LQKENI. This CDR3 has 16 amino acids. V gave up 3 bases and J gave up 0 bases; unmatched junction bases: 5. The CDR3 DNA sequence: TGTGCCAGCTCACCCGGGACAGTCGACTCTGGAAACACCATATATTTT. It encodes CASSPGTVDSGNTIYF.

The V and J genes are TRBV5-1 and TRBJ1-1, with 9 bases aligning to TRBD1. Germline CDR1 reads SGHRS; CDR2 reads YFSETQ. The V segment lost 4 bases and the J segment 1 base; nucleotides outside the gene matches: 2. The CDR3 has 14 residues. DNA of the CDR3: TGCGCCAGCAGCCCGACAGGGGGGAACACTGAAGCTTTCTTT. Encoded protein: CASSPTGGNTEAFF.

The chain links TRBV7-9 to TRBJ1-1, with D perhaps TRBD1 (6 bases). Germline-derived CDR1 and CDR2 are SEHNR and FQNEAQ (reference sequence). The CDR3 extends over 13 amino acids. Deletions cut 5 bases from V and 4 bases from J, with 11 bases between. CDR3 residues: CASSNRVGTEAFF. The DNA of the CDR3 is TGTGCCAGCAGCAACAGGGTCGGCACTGAAGCTTTCTTT.

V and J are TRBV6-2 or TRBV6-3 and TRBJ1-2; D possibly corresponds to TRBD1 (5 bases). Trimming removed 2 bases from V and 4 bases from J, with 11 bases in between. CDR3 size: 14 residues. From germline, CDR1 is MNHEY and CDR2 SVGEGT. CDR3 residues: CASSYRGESYGYTF. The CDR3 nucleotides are TGTGCCAGCAGTTACAGGGGTGAAAGCTATGGCTACACCTTC.

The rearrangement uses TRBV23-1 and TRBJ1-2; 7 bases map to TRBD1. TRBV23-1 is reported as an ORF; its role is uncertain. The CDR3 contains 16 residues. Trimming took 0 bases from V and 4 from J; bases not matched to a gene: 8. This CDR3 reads CASSQSGDRKLYGYTF. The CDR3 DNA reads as TGCGCCAGCAGTCAATCCGGGGACAGAAAACTCTATGGCTACACCTTC.

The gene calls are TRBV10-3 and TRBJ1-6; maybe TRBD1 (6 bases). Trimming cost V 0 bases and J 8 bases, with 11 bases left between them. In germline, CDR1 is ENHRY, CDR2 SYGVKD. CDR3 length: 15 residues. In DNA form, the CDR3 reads TGTGCCATCAGTGAGTCGGGGGCAGGGGATTCACCCCTCCACTTT. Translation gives CAISESGAGDSPLHF.

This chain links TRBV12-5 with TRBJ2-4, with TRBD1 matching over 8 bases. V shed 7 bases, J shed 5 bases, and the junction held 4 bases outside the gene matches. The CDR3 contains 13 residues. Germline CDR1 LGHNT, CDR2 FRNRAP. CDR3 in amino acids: CASAPGQENIQYF. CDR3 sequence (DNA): TGTGCTAGTGCCCCGGGACAGGAAAACATTCAGTACTTC.